These 14 T cell receptor beta chains were sequenced from one sample in a study of CD8+ T cells in alopecia areata. Treatment here: oral pan-JAK inhibitor, 5-10 mg twice daily. Extraction of RNA preceded its reverse transcription into cDNA, which served as the sequencing template. This table comes from immunoSEQ multiplex PCR, and its TCRdb copy is limited to in-frame clones, with some not included. Of around 110,000 clones in the sample, around 53% were seen once. Sample: CD8+ T cells sorted from blood, taken at week 24, from a patient treated with tofacitinib. All receptors derive from a human donor with alopecia areata.

Here the CDR3 reads CASSQQGGTEAFF. CDR3 DNA: TGTGCCAGCAGCCAACAGGGAGGCACTGAAGCTTTCTTT. The rearrangement uses TRBV9 and TRBJ1-1, with D possibly TRBD1 on 6 matching bases. V lost 4 bases and J lost 4, with 11 bases in between. This CDR3 spans 13 amino acids. CDR1 is SGDLS, CDR2 YYNGEE, per germline.

In its sample, this clone was seen many times. This sequence joins TRBV6-4 and TRBJ2-6, with D possibly being TRBD1 (6 bases). Looked up from germline, CDR1 is MRHNA and CDR2 is SNTAGT. This CDR3 is built from 16 residues. Trimming stripped 2 bases from V and 0 bases from J, with 8 bases between. This chain's CDR3 is CASSDGGISGANVLTF. DNA for the CDR3: TGTGCCAGCAGTGACGGGGGCATCTCTGGGGCCAACGTCCTGACTTTC.

V and J are TRBV7-3 and TRBJ2-2; a weak D match, TRBD2 (5 bases). The CDR3 consists of 17 residues. The V and J ends lost 2 bases and 0 bases respectively, with 13 bases between them. CDR1 and CDR2 from the germline V gene are SGHTA and FQGTGA. CDR3 in DNA: TGTGCCAGCAGCTTATATTTCCCGGGAACGAACACCGGGGAGCTGTTTTTT. Its translation is CASSLYFPGTNTGELFF.

The chain employs TRBV4-3 and TRBJ2-3; D is unclear. The V gene's germline CDR1 is LGHNA and CDR2 YSLEER. Between the trimmed V and J ends, which lost 0 bases and 6 bases, there was a span of 13 bases. This CDR3 is built from 15 residues. The CDR3 reads CASSQDWQDADTQYF. DNA for the CDR3: TGCGCCAGCAGCCAAGATTGGCAGGATGCGGATACGCAGTATTTT.

V usage is TRBV6-5 and J usage is TRBJ1-1, with D possibly being TRBD1 (6 bases). CDR3 length: 15 residues. Trimming pared 7 bases from V and 4 bases from J, leaving 19 bases between. Germline lookup yields CDR1 MNHEY and CDR2 SVGAGI. CDR3 sequence (DNA): TGTGCCAGCACCCCCCCTGGGGGGGCGAGCACTGAAGCTTTCTTT. Translation: CASTPPGGASTEAFF.

The J gene is TRBJ2-2, the V gene TRBV29-1; D unclear. This CDR3 contains 14 residues. The germline gives CDR1 SQVTM, CDR2 ANQGSEA. Trimming stripped 1 base from V and 2 bases from J, with 8 bases between. The CDR3 reads CSVEGQANTGELFF. Here the CDR3 DNA reads TGCAGCGTTGAAGGCCAGGCTAACACCGGGGAGCTGTTTTTT.

The chain couples TRBV29-1 to TRBJ1-2; no reliable D call. The V gene's germline CDR1 is SQVTM and CDR2 ANQGSEA. CDR3 size: 13 residues. Trimming took 3 bases from V and 4 from J, leaving 12 bases between them. The chain's CDR3 is CSVEDGATYGYTF. The CDR3 nucleotides are TGCAGCGTTGAGGACGGTGCAACCTATGGCTACACCTTC.

This chain connects TRBV29-1 to TRBJ1-1; maybe TRBD1 (5 bases). Germline V gives CDR1 SQVTM, CDR2 ANQGSEA. The CDR3 runs 12 residues. V was clipped by 3 bases and J by 4 bases, with 9 bases between them. The CDR3 here is CSVEAGPTEAFF. The CDR3 nucleotides read TGCAGCGTTGAGGCGGGGCCCACTGAAGCTTTCTTT.

The V and J genes are TRBV5-4 and TRBJ2-5, with 9 positions matching TRBD2. This CDR3 has 13 residues. CDR1 is SGHNT, CDR2 YYREEE, per germline (reference sequence). The V gene end was trimmed by 0 bases and the J gene end by 13 bases; junction bases not matched to a gene: 7. CDR3 in amino acids: CASSLVPAGGRYF. The DNA of the CDR3 is TGTGCCAGCAGCTTGGTACCAGCGGGAGGCAGGTACTTC.

This clone was found a few times. The CDR3 DNA is TGTGCCAGCCTACTGAGGCCGGGACAGGGTGGCGACGAGCAGTACTTC. Translated, it gives CASLLRPGQGGDEQYF. The chain recombines TRBV5-4 with TRBJ2-7; 9 positions match TRBD1. This CDR3 comprises 16 residues. After removal of 7 bases from V and 5 bases from J, the junction contained 16 bases not matched to a gene. CDR1 is SGHNT and CDR2 is YYREEE in the germline V gene (reference sequence).

The rearrangement links TRBV19 to TRBJ2-2; D not resolved. Germline values: CDR1 LNHDA, CDR2 SQIVND (reference sequence). Deletions cut 5 bases from V and 5 bases from J, with 9 bases between. CDR3 length: 13 amino acids. CDR3 in amino acids: CASSDLETGELFF. The CDR3 bases are TGTGCCAGTAGTGATTTGGAGACCGGGGAGCTGTTTTTT.

This chain connects TRBV27 to TRBJ2-5, with D unclear. The CDR3 extends over 15 amino acids. Germline CDR1 reads MNHEY; CDR2 reads SMNVEV (reference sequence). V dropped 0 bases and J dropped 5 bases, with 13 bases sitting between them. The CDR3 region is CASSLSIGFGETQYF. The DNA of the CDR3 is TGTGCCAGCAGTTTATCGATTGGCTTCGGGGAGACCCAGTACTTC.

The rearrangement links TRBV7-9 to TRBJ2-1; no reliable D call. The germline V gene encodes CDR1 SEHNR and CDR2 FQNEAQ (reference sequence). The CDR3 consists of 13 residues. Trimming took 4 bases from V and 5 from J, leaving 9 bases between them. The CDR3 spells CASSSIVHNEQFF. The CDR3 nucleotides are TGTGCCAGCAGCTCAATTGTCCACAATGAGCAGTTCTTC. The whole variable domain, remainder taken from reference TRBV7-9 and TRBJ2-1, is DTGVSQNPRHKITKRGQNVTFRCDPISEHNRLYWYRQTLGQGPEFLTYFQNEAQLEKSRLLSDRFSAERPKGSFSTLEIQRTEQGDSAMYLCASSSIVHNEQFFGPGTRLTVL.

The chain carries TRBV19 and TRBJ1-6; no definite D call. The CDR3 has 14 residues. Germline lookup yields CDR1 LNHDA and CDR2 SQIVND (reference sequence). The ends were cut back, 3 bases at V and 7 bases at J, with 10 bases in the middle. The CDR3 coding sequence is TGTGCCAGTAGTATGGGCCCCGCCAATTCACCCCTCCACTTT. This codes for CASSMGPANSPLHF.